This T cell receptor (beta chain) was recorded in a study of T cell responses to AZD1222 COVID-19 vaccine. Background on the study: Investigators merged groups given second doses at roughly 4 or roughly 12 weeks.

Details on this clone: Its antigen is unknown.

Assay used: immunoSEQ multiplex PCR; TCRdb lists only in-frame clones, some missing. This sample yields 90,000 or so clones, of which around 86% are seen a single time; about 2.2% belongs to the top ten. Overall study results and limits: Spike-spanning, vaccine-associated CD4 TCRs were dominant at 160-218 and 743-854. None of the repertoires were sampled until the peak T cell response had passed. Nearly half of spike-specific TCRs reportedly target variant regions that are unmutated in the B.1.351 and B.1.1.7 variants.

Germline CDR1 DFQATT, CDR2 SNEGSKA (reference sequence). The CDR3 consists of 12 residues. The V and J ends lost 3 bases and 11 bases, in that order; junction bases with no gene match: 9. Source: peripheral blood, taken on day 0 of AZD1222 vaccination. V is TRBV20-1 and J is TRBJ1-1; 7 bases match TRBD1. This TCR came from an adult in good health. As DNA, the CDR3 is TGCAGTGCTAGTAGAGGGGGCAAGGGGGCTTTCTTT. It encodes CSASRGGKGAFF.